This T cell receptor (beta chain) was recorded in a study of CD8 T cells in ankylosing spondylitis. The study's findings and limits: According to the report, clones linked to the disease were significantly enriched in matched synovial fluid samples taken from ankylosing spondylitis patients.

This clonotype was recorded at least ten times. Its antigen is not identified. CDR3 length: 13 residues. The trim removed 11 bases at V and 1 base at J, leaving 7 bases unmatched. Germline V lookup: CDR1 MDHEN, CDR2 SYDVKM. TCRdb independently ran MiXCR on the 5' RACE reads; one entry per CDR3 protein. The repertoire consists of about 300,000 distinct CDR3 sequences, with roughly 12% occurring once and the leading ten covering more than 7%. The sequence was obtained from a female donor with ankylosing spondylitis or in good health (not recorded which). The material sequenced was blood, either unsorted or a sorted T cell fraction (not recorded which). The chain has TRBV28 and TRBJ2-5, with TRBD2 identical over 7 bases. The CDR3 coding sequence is TGTGCCGCGACGCGGGGGACCCAAGAGACCCAGTACTTC. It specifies CAATRGTQETQYF.